This T cell receptor (beta chain) was profiled in a study of monozygotic twins with inflammatory bowel disease. With respect to this clonotype: Its antigen remains unidentified.

The UMIs contained a 6-nucleotide sample barcode. They were added by template switching during cDNA synthesis. No DNA is given; TCRdb re-called the 5' RACE reads and lists each CDR3 protein once. The sample data list some 450,000 distinct CDR3 sequences. Findings and caveats of the study: Fewer clonotypes were shared with others by IBD patients than by healthy twins, especially with disease activity.

The CDR3 covers 15 residues. Germline lookup yields CDR1 KGHSH and CDR2 LQKENI. Sample: blood. This chain links TRBV18 with TRBJ2-5; the TRBD1 assignment by TCRdb is unverifiable without DNA. The source of this sequence is a human donor with ulcerative colitis or Crohn's disease, or a healthy co-twin of an affected twin (not recorded which). The chain's CDR3 is CASSLRLGPQETQYF.